The 24 T cell receptor beta chains listed next were all sequenced from one sample in a study of CD8 T cells in Susac syndrome. RNA totalling roughly 0.5 to 1 ug underwent reverse transcription with random hexamers. TCRdb called the immunoSEQ multiplex PCR reads again in MiXCR, with one record for every CDR3 protein. The sample yields about 240,000 distinct CDR3 sequences, 90% to 97% seen once. Material: CD4+ T cells from PBMCs. The receptors come from a human donor with Susac syndrome.

V usage is TRBV9 and J usage is TRBJ2-3, with unresolved D. The germline V gene encodes CDR1 SGDLS and CDR2 YYNGEE. Between the trimmed V and J ends, which lost 0 bases and 3 bases, there was a span of 14 bases. This CDR3 contains 16 residues. CDR3 in DNA: TGTGCCAGCAGCGTAGCCTACGGAGTCCGGACAGATACGCAGTATTTT. Its translation is CASSVAYGVRTDTQYF.

The V call is TRBV7-9, the J call TRBJ2-1; no reliable D call. CDR1 is SEHNR and CDR2 is FQNEAQ in the germline V gene (reference sequence). V lost 5 bases and J lost 3, with 11 bases in between. The CDR3 spans 14 residues. CDR3 sequence: CASSGWAGYNEQFF. The DNA of the CDR3 is TGTGCCAGCAGCGGGTGGGCAGGCTACAATGAGCAGTTCTTC.

This clonotype was observed a single time. This chain links TRBV12-3 or TRBV12-4 with TRBJ2-3; tentatively, D is TRBD1 or TRBD2 (6 bases each). The CDR3 is 15 amino acids. Trimming cost V 5 bases and J 0 bases, with 12 bases left between them. CDR3 in DNA: TGTGCCAGCAGTCAAGGGGGGCTAAGCACAGATACGCAGTATTTT. Translation: CASSQGGLSTDTQYF.

The sample holds a few counts of this clonotype. The chain joins TRBV28 to TRBJ1-1; D not resolved. CDR3 length: 11 residues. V lost 2 bases, J lost 4 bases, and 2 bases lay in between. Germline lookup yields CDR1 MDHEN and CDR2 SYDVKM. The CDR3 nucleotides read TGTGCCAGCAGTTTAAGCACTGAAGCTTTCTTT. This encodes CASSLSTEAFF.

The chain's CDR3 is CSVEVGWGNYGYTF. The CDR3 bases are TGCAGCGTTGAAGTAGGGTGGGGTAACTATGGCTACACCTTC. The chain links TRBV29-1 to TRBJ1-2; no reliable D call. Trimming removed 1 base from V and 1 base from J, with 10 bases in between. The CDR3 contains 14 residues. CDR1 and CDR2 (germline): SQVTM, ANQGSEA.

This chain joins TRBV3-1 and TRBJ2-5; D unclear. CDR3 size: 14 residues. Germline assignment: CDR1 LGHDT and CDR2 YNNKEL (reference sequence). V was cut by 4 bases and J by 4 bases, with 13 bases left in between. CDR3 sequence reads: CASSRSTTGETQYF. CDR3 sequence (DNA): TGTGCCAGCAGCCGCTCGACAACCGGAGAGACCCAGTACTTC.

This clonotype was counted once. This chain connects TRBV4-1 to TRBJ1-5; a weak D match, TRBD1 (6 bases). CDR3 length: 15 residues. Germline V gene lookup returns CDR1 MGHRA and CDR2 YSYEKL. The V gene lost 1 base and the J gene lost 6 bases, with 13 bases spanning the gap. The CDR3 sequence: CASSQVGGDVQPQHF. The CDR3 region has the DNA TGCGCCAGCAGCCAAGTGGGGGGCGATGTTCAGCCCCAGCATTTT.

The chain has TRBV5-8 and TRBJ2-3; perhaps TRBD2 as D (6 bases). The germline V and J ends were trimmed by 7 bases and 0 bases, with 18 bases remaining between them. The length of the CDR3 is 16 residues. Looked up from germline, CDR1 is SGHTS and CDR2 is YDEGEE. The chain's CDR3 is CASGPLTSGSTDTQYF. For the CDR3, the DNA is TGTGCCAGCGGACCTCTAACCAGCGGGAGCACAGATACGCAGTATTTT.

The chain employs TRBV12-3 or TRBV12-4 and TRBJ2-7; TRBD1 agrees at 11 bases. V was clipped by 7 bases and J by 4 bases; unmatched bases: 6. CDR3 size: 14 residues. CDR3 bases: TGTGCCAGCAAGAAGGGACAGGGGGTTTACGAGCAGTACTTC. It specifies CASKKGQGVYEQYF.

The V call is TRBV6-2 or TRBV6-3, the J call TRBJ2-1, with 9 bases identical to TRBD2. This CDR3 has 16 residues. Germline values: CDR1 MNHEY, CDR2 SVGEGT. Germline trimming cut 6 bases from V and 0 bases from J; bases unmatched to any gene: 6. CDR3 sequence reads: CASRKLAGLSYNEQFF. The CDR3 DNA reads TGTGCCAGCAGGAAGCTAGCGGGACTCTCCTACAATGAGCAGTTCTTC.

The chain joins TRBV27 to TRBJ2-5, with unresolved D. From germline, CDR1 is MNHEY and CDR2 SMNVEV (reference sequence). The CDR3 totals 17 residues. The ends were cut back, 6 bases at V and 5 bases at J, with 25 bases in the middle. The CDR3 DNA follows: TGTGCCAGCAGCTTCGTGTACGGCAGGACGCACCTGGAGACCCAGTACTTC. Protein: CASSFVYGRTHLETQYF.

The rearrangement links TRBV24-1 to TRBJ2-1; 9 nucleotides align to TRBD1. The trim removed 3 bases at V and 5 bases at J, leaving 10 bases unmatched. Germline assignment: CDR1 KGHDR and CDR2 SFDVKD. CDR3 length: 17 residues. This chain's CDR3 is CATSDLRSGTGNNEQFF. The CDR3 coding sequence is TGTGCCACCAGTGATCTCAGATCCGGGACAGGGAACAATGAGCAGTTCTTC.

The chain joins TRBV3-1 to TRBJ2-3, with 8 positions matching TRBD2. Germline values: CDR1 LGHDT, CDR2 YNNKEL (reference sequence). The CDR3 contains 14 residues. The J segment lost 9 bases and the V segment lost 1 base, leaving 6 bases of the junction unmatched. The CDR3 sequence: CASSQVTGRGTQYF. As DNA, the CDR3 is TGTGCCAGCAGCCAAGTTACCGGGAGGGGCACGCAGTATTTT.

The gene calls are TRBV6-6 and TRBJ2-1, with TRBD2 matching 14 bases. CDR3 length: 15 amino acids. Trimming took 6 bases from V and 7 from J; bases not matched to a gene: 5. Per germline, CDR1 MNHNY and CDR2 SVGAGI (reference sequence). The CDR3 loop is CASSRLAGGENEQFF. As DNA, the CDR3 is TGTGCCAGCAGCCGACTAGCGGGAGGGGAAAATGAGCAGTTCTTC.

The chain employs TRBV12-3 or TRBV12-4 and TRBJ2-7; D unclear. This CDR3 has 11 amino acids. V was trimmed by 5 bases and J by 5 bases, leaving 7 bases between them. CDR3 protein: CASSRDHEQYF. In DNA, the CDR3 is TGTGCCAGCAGTCGAGACCACGAGCAGTACTTC.

The chain joins TRBV30 to TRBJ1-4, with TRBD1 matching 8 bases. V lost 1 base to trimming and J lost 8 bases; unmatched junction nucleotides: 3. Per the germline V gene, CDR1 is GTSNPN and CDR2 is SVGIG (reference sequence). This CDR3 has 13 residues. CDR3 amino acids: CAWSARGQEKLFF. Here the CDR3 DNA reads TGTGCCTGGAGTGCCAGGGGGCAGGAAAAACTGTTTTTT.

J is TRBJ2-5 and V is TRBV7-3, with no clear D. Germline V CDR1 and CDR2: SGHTA, FQGTGA. This CDR3 region has 15 residues. Trimming took off 3 bases at V and 1 base at J, with 12 bases between the two ends. Here the CDR3 DNA reads TGTGCCAGCAGCTTCGGGTTCACCACCCAAGAGACCCAGTACTTC. Translated: CASSFGFTTQETQYF.

The rearrangement links TRBV12-3 or TRBV12-4 to TRBJ2-2; D not certain. Trimming pared 6 bases from V and 4 bases from J, leaving 12 bases between. The CDR3 consists of 14 residues. The CDR3 DNA is TGTGCCAGCAGCTCCGACACAGCCACCGGGGAGCTGTTTTTT. It yields the protein CASSSDTATGELFF.

The gene calls are TRBV28 and TRBJ2-5; no clear D gene. The length of the CDR3 is 11 residues. Germline assignment: CDR1 MDHEN and CDR2 SYDVKM. V dropped 4 bases and J dropped 7 bases, with 7 bases sitting between them. CDR3 in DNA: TGTGCCAGCAGTTCTGGTGGGACCCAGTACTTC. Translation: CASSSGGTQYF.

The chain uses TRBV29-1 and TRBJ1-1, with D tentatively TRBD1 (5 bases). Per germline, CDR1 SQVTM and CDR2 ANQGSEA. The CDR3 spans 14 residues. V was trimmed by 4 bases and J by 1 base, leaving 13 bases between them. CDR3 amino acids: CSVGQRLTNTEAFF. The CDR3 DNA reads as TGCAGCGTTGGACAGCGTCTAACGAACACTGAAGCTTTCTTT.

This chain joins TRBV7-9 and TRBJ2-7, with D possibly TRBD2 on 6 matching bases. This CDR3 region has 16 residues. Germline lookup yields CDR1 SEHNR and CDR2 FQNEAQ (reference sequence). V lost 4 bases and J lost 5, with 21 bases in between. The CDR3 loop reads CASSSSPRLVDDEQYF. The CDR3, as DNA: TGTGCCAGCAGCTCCTCCCCCCGACTAGTTGACGACGAGCAGTACTTC.

This sequence joins TRBV15 and TRBJ1-4; no clear D. This CDR3 contains 15 residues. V was shortened by 0 bases and J by 10 bases, with 15 bases between the two germline ends. Germline V gene data show CDR1 as LNHNV and CDR2 as YYDKDF (reference sequence). The CDR3 DNA reads as TGTGCCACCAGCAGAGATCGACCGGGGTTAGGAAAACTGTTTTTT. Encoded protein: CATSRDRPGLGKLFF. The entire variable domain, with the rest obtained from reference TRBV15 and TRBJ1-4, is as follows: DAMVIQNPRYQVTQFGKPVTLSCSQTLNHNVMYWYQQKSSQAPKLLFHYYDKDFNNEADTPDNFQSRRPNTSFCFLDIRSPGLGDTAMYLCATSRDRPGLGKLFFGSGTQLSVL.

The rearrangement links TRBV20-1 to TRBJ2-7, with a possible D match to TRBD2 (6 bases). This CDR3 has 13 amino acids. V gave up 4 bases and J gave up 2 bases, with 12 bases separating them. Germline CDR1 DFQATT, CDR2 SNEGSKA (reference sequence). CDR3 sequence: CSANSGLPYEQYF. For the CDR3, the DNA is TGCAGTGCTAATAGCGGACTACCCTACGAGCAGTACTTC.

V usage is TRBV3-1 and J usage is TRBJ2-1; 8 positions match TRBD2. The germline V gene encodes CDR1 LGHDT and CDR2 YNNKEL (reference sequence). With 8 bases clipped from V and 9 bases from J, the junction kept 12 bases outside the gene matches. The CDR3 has 14 residues. This chain's CDR3 is CASRGAGGLGEQFF. In DNA form, the CDR3 reads TGTGCCAGCCGGGGGGCGGGAGGCTTGGGTGAGCAGTTCTTC.